This TCR beta chain came from a study of T cells in Graves' hyperthyroidism and ophthalmopathy. General observations from the study: Model output signaled ophthalmopathy a median roughly 6.1 months ahead of onset. Also found in blood were most expanded thyroid clonotypes above 0.001. Ophthalmopathy and stable hyperthyroidism were separated by a 13 V-J model.

Looked up from germline, CDR1 is SGHTA and CDR2 is FQGTGA. V lost 5 bases to trimming and J lost 10 bases; unmatched junction nucleotides: 6. The CDR3 has 14 amino acids. A patient was excluded if there was uncontrolled infection, other autoimmune disease, pregnancy or lactation. On this clonotype: The antigen remains unidentified.

It was RNA transcripts that yielded the amplified TCR beta CDR3 regions. The HTBI primer set served for first-round RT-PCR of the TCR CDR3. TCRdb used MiXCR to reprocess the multiplex PCR reads, holding one entry per CDR3 protein. The profile shows 480,000 or so distinct CDR3 sequences, 40% to 55% of them singletons. The sequenced sample was peripheral blood or thyroid tissue (not recorded which). The source is an adult woman with Graves' disease, either hyperthyroidism or ophthalmopathy (not recorded which). The rearrangement joins TRBV7-3 to TRBJ1-6, with 9 bases identical to TRBD1. The CDR3, as DNA: TGTGCCAGCAGCGCCGGGACAGGGACATCACCCCTCCACTTT. Translating gives CASSAGTGTSPLHF.